Included here is one T cell receptor beta chain sequence, with context. Its antigen is not yet known. No much larger clonotype is one base removed from it; base qualities were not supplied. Counted from cysteine to phenylalanine, this CDR3 has 16 amino acids. Here the CDR3 DNA is all that survives: 48 bases in frame from base 1. Sequences SGHTA (CDR1) and FQGNSA (CDR2) are obtained from the germline V gene. V and J lose 2 bases and 0 bases, and a span of 11 bases separates them. The source of the sample is a study of blood T cell repertoires in COVID-19 (dated by TCRdb to about 2020). Broadly, across the study: Samples from collaborators originated in the United States, Italy and Spain and spanned both the acute and convalescent phases of COVID-19. The prospective study material was composed of cDNA or gDNA derived from T cells, B-cell-depleted T cells, or PBMCs. Subjects who had been exposed to COVID-19, were actively infected with it, or had recovered from it provided the deeply sampled blood TCRbeta repertoires that made up the dataset. The repertoires were released in a freely available public database intended as a resource for research on the immune response to SARS-CoV-2. The samples were drawn from the first 160 participants of the ongoing ImmuneRACE study and from about 1,200 subjects provided by 6 global collaborators. Sample metadata almost always included a de-identified subject ID, COVID-19 status, age in years and sex. Where available, HLA class I and class II types were taken from metadata supplied by the sample provider and were not determined by assay-based typing.

Points the paper makes about the study in general: How much clinical and demographic metadata was included differed by source and by participant, and the metadata was provided uncurated.

The collaborating institutions used their own protocols to collect whole blood in K2EDTA tubes. Collaborator samples were shipped for TCRbeta analysis as frozen whole blood, isolated PBMCs, or DNA extracted from either sample type. TCRbeta CDR3 regions were amplified from genomic DNA by means of the immunoSEQ Assay, a bias-controlled multiplex PCR. In the authors' own workflow: The number of nucleated cells in each sample was estimated from the amplification of reference gene primers within the assay. To quantify the absolute abundance of each unique TCRbeta CDR3 rearrangement, sequence reads were collapsed and filtered. Productive Simpson clonality was computed per sample as the square root of Simpson's diversity index over productive rearrangements. The table comes from immuneACCESS by way of TCRdb, which keeps in-frame sequences with V and J called. Part of the clones is missing from these tables; in studies checked, under half for an unresolved V gene and the rest for unknown reasons. V and J calls and clone size are as listed in that table; D and trimming were resolved from the DNA. The sample has about 110,000 clones on record, 60% to 85% of them singletons. The ten biggest clones cover around 4.4% of the sample.

The chain is assembled from TRBV7-2 and TRBJ2-4, with TRBD2 perhaps the D gene, on 5 matching bases. The sample was peripheral blood. This receptor was taken from a man in his sixties or seventies with acute or convalescent COVID-19. The DNA sequence is given as TGTGCCAGCAGCTTAAGCGGAGATCTAGCCAAAAACATTCAGTACTTC. Protein translation: CASSLSGDLAKNIQYF.